This TCR beta chain was retrieved from a study of cytomegalovirus exposure and HLA in healthy donors. Whole-study context: Among approximately 390 genotyped donors, around 81% fell in the Caucasian-associated ancestry cluster. Regarding the study as a whole: There were a few CMV-associated chains whose specificity for CMV antigens was confirmed in vitro. More clonal expansion characterized HLA-associated TCR beta chains than equally common others in a later analysis.

Per germline, CDR1 MNHEY and CDR2 SVGAGI. The CDR3 contains 15 residues. Between the trimmed V and J ends, which lost 5 bases and 7 bases, there was a span of 20 bases. Primers for the PCR totalled 60 Vbeta and 13 Jbeta. Here immunoSEQ multiplex PCR was the method, and the copy in TCRdb shows in-frame clones only, minus some. The table lists around 99,000 clones, about two thirds of them singletons. This clone showed up just once. The antigen is not known. The chain couples TRBV6-5 to TRBJ1-1, with unresolved D. The sequenced material came from PBMCs. The sequence was collected from a woman aged 65 to 85 in good health and CMV-seropositive. CDR3 protein: CASSLLPGSGNEAFF. CDR3 nucleotides: TGTGCCAGCAGTCTATTGCCGGGGAGTGGCAATGAAGCTTTCTTT.